This T cell receptor beta chain stems from a study of blood T cell repertoires in COVID-19. Study-level background: COVID-19 samples, acute and convalescent, were from the United States, Italy and Spain. Sample material is recorded as cDNA or gDNA derived from T cells, B-cell-depleted T cells, or PBMCs.

The protocol was immunoSEQ multiplex PCR, while the TCRdb copy is restricted to in-frame clones and leaves out a portion. In the table there are fewer than 120,000 clones, 70% to 90% of which are singletons. The specimen was peripheral blood. This receptor was taken from a human donor in a cohort sampled during active COVID-19.

The CDR3 DNA sequence: TGTGCCAGCAGCTTAGCGAGCATTGTAACCTACAATGAGCAGTTCTTC. This encodes CASSLASIVTYNEQFF. The rearrangement uses TRBV7-2 and TRBJ2-1; D unresolved. Trimming shortened V by 0 bases and J by 2 bases, and 11 bases separated the two germline ends. Germline assignment: CDR1 SGHTA and CDR2 FQGNSA. The CDR3 length is 16 residues.